This T cell receptor beta chain derives from a study of graft-versus-host responses after intestinal transplantation (dated by TCRdb to about 2021). Turning to the overall study: Multivisceral, liver-intestinal, or isolated intestinal transplants were received by the recipients. Every recipient was given anti-thymocyte globulin induction, then maintenance tacrolimus and steroids for roughly three years. After intestinal transplantation, graft-versus-host and host-versus-graft alloreactive T cell clones were followed in the graft, circulation and bone marrow using bulk TCR-beta CDR3 sequencing. Alloreactive clones were identified by sequencing pre-transplant mixed lymphocyte reaction products and comparing them with unstimulated pre-transplant donor and recipient T cells. The cohort enrolled under 25 intestinal transplant recipients including one retransplant, and a few patients lacking pretransplant specimens were excluded. A peak of at least 4% donor T cells among recipient peripheral blood mononuclear cells was the definition used for donor T cell macrochimerism. Instead of going to the commercial service, samples from three later patients were sequenced in-house on an Illumina MiSeq and processed with MiXCR. Study-level results and caveats: GvH clones turned up in recipient bone marrow, with some appearing earlier in ileal mucosa or blood, a pattern consistent with an intestinal mucosal origin. The relatively low number and heterogeneity of intestinal transplant patients limited the conclusions. In the allografts of patients with donor T cell macrochimerism, GvH to HvG T cell clonal ratios were high. Early after transplant, peak levels of circulating GvH clones were found to be associated with declines in HvG clones.

Concerning this clone: Its binding antigen is unknown. No base-level quality is on record; no much larger clone is a single base apart.

Counted from cysteine to phenylalanine, this CDR3 has 11 amino acids. The CDR3 DNA has 33 bases and is translated from base 1. Looking up the germline V gene (reference sequence) yields CDR1 LNHDA and CDR2 SQIVND. The junction carries 7 bases between V and J, which are trimmed by 5 bases and 7 bases respectively. What this sample's time point label stands for: cells obtained before transplantation from donor or recipient. CD3+CD4+ and CD3+CD8+ populations were FACS-sorted from unstimulated pre-transplant donor and recipient cells taken from spleen or lymph nodes. To prepare the library, the immunoSEQ multiplex PCR assay was applied. For most patients, genomic DNA was isolated using the Qiagen DNeasy Blood and Tissue Kit and was shipped frozen to Adaptive Biotechnologies for TCR sequencing. High-throughput TCR-beta CDR3 sequencing of genomic DNA from most patients was performed by Adaptive Biotechnologies. The published analysis was carried out like this. Adaptive's ImmunoSEQ software was the source of the TCR sequencing data for 15 to 20 patients, while a few other patients were processed with MiXCR and VDJtools. To correct CD4 versus CD8 sorting errors, sequences present in both subsets at a frequency ratio below 5:1 were removed. CDR3 nucleotide sequences shared by donor and recipient were removed because the origin of these sequences could not be assigned. Alloreactive clones required at least 2-fold expansion over unstimulated cells and minimum CFSE-low frequency of 0.002% (template counts) or 0.001% (read counts). A clone was considered mappable if detected in the sequenced pre-transplant spleen, lymph node, or MLR CFSE-low populations of the donor or recipient. The cumulative frequency of alloreactive clones was calculated as a percentage of all sequences, weighted by copy number. The table was pulled from immuneACCESS by TCRdb, which kept in-frame rearrangements only. Such tables lose some clones; where checked, under half of the loss comes from unresolved V genes, and the rest has no known cause. V and J calls and clone size are those listed in that table; D and trimming were worked out from the DNA. The sample includes 81,000 or so clones, with just under 95% observed a single time. In total, the top ten clones hold about 1.1% of the sample.

The clonotype originates from a human donor who was the organ donor for an intestinal transplant. Sequenced material: unstimulated CD8+ T cells sorted from spleen or lymph node cells, taken before transplant. The chain uses TRBV19 and TRBJ2-3; the D gene is perhaps TRBD2, on 5 matching bases. The bases are TGTGCCAGTAGTTCCGGGAATACGCAGTATTTT. This yields the protein CASSSGNTQYF. Full variable domain (CDR3 extended with the reference TRBV19 and TRBJ2-3 proteins): DGGITQSPKYLFRKEGQNVTLSCEQNLNHDAMYWYRQDPGQGLRLIYYSQIVNDFQKGDIAEGYSVSREKKESFPLTVTSAQKNPTAFYLCASSSGNTQYFGPGTRLTVL.